The subject of this entry is one TCR beta chain. The antigen is unknown. Produced via immunoSEQ multiplex PCR; TCRdb's table is partial and in-frame only. This table holds around 550,000 clones, approximately 96% found once. Germline V gene data show CDR1 as SGHNT and CDR2 as YYREEE (reference sequence). The CDR3 runs to 13 residues. V shed 0 bases and J shed 8 bases, with 11 bases lying between them. Naive CD8 cells were CD45RO-negative, positively selected for CCR7, excluding terminally differentiated effector memory CD45RA+ cells. This entry is derived from a study of shared clonotypes between healthy human individuals. Study-wide results and limits: Clonotypes which were not shared had lower generation probabilities than clonotypes that all four donors shared.

The TCR sequence derives from a woman in her 30s in good health. V usage is TRBV5-4 and J usage is TRBJ1-2; maybe TRBD1 (5 bases). The sequencing sample was made of naive CD8+ T cells sorted from blood. CDR3 loop: CASSLAGTEGYTF. Written as DNA, the CDR3 is TGTGCCAGCAGCTTGGCAGGGACTGAAGGCTACACCTTC.